The clone carrying this T cell receptor beta chain was recorded at least ten times. Its specificity is not known. The sample is drawn from a study of blood T cells in healthy people across ages. Study-wide context: Capture by template switching was about one barcoded beta molecule per two T cells. Study results and limitations: Age showed a roughly linear inverse relationship with TCR beta diversity per million T cells.

Primed by a sample-barcoded 5' primer and a J-beta primer mix, a second PCR proceeded for roughly 6 to 12 cycles. Unique molecular identifiers of 12 random nucleotides labeled each cDNA. A single record per CDR3 protein comes from TCRdb applying MiXCR to the 5' RACE reads. The table lists roughly 1.5 million distinct CDR3 sequences, under 55% of them singletons. Per the germline V gene, CDR1 is SQVTM and CDR2 is ANQGSEA. The V gene lost 3 bases and the J gene lost 4 bases, with 7 bases spanning the gap. The CDR3 loop spans 12 amino acids. The V and J genes are TRBV29-1 and TRBJ2-1; D is unclear. The receptor was isolated from a young woman in good health. Sequenced: blood. The CDR3 DNA sequence: TGCAGCGTTGATCCCAAATACAATGAGCAGTTCTTC. Its protein is CSVDPKYNEQFF.